Below, 32 T cell receptor beta chains from the same sample are listed, as sequenced in a study of blood T cells in healthy people across ages (dated by TCRdb to between 2014 and 2016). Receptor amplification or capture employed 5' RACE. The sequencer listed for this sample is Illumina HiSeq 2500. The second PCR ran for roughly 7 to 12 cycles and used a J-beta primer mix along with a sample-barcoded 5' primer. TCRdb ran its own pipeline on the public reads, namely fastp trimming at Q25 and MiXCR clone calling, and kept in-frame beta chains. Entries that share a CDR3 protein sequence are merged under the most common genes and DNA. This sample holds approximately 1.5 million distinct CDR3 sequences; 35% to 45% were observed only once. Of the sample, about 4% falls within the top ten clones. The specimen was blood. Receptors were obtained from a woman aged 18-35 years in good health.

J is TRBJ2-2 and V is TRBV7-2; perhaps D is TRBD1 or TRBD2 (5 bases each). This CDR3 has 14 amino acids. V gave up 5 bases and J gave up 8 bases, with 15 bases separating them. The germline CDR1 and CDR2 sequences are SGHTA and FQGNSA. CDR3 nucleotides: TGTGCCAGCAGCATCGGGGCCCTGGGGGGGGAGCTGTTTTTT. This gives the protein CASSIGALGGELFF.

This clonotype was counted a few times. The chain links TRBV7-3 to TRBJ2-1, with 10 bases identical to TRBD1. V was pared by 2 bases and J by 7 bases, with 8 bases of the junction left unmatched. This CDR3 has 16 residues. The germline gives CDR1 SGHTA, CDR2 FQGTGA. The CDR3 loop reads CASSLRGGTGVNEQFF. The CDR3 nucleotides read TGTGCCAGCAGCTTACGGGGAGGGACAGGGGTGAATGAGCAGTTCTTC.

This sequence joins TRBV6-6 and TRBJ1-1; D is unclear. The CDR3 runs to 16 residues. The V gene lost 2 bases and the J gene lost 4 bases, with 17 bases spanning the gap. The V gene's germline CDR1 is MNHNY and CDR2 SVGAGI (reference sequence). The CDR3: CASSYVRAGPGTEAFF. In DNA form, the CDR3 reads TGTGCCAGCAGTTACGTAAGGGCCGGACCGGGCACTGAAGCTTTCTTT.

This clonotype was detected a few times. The chain links TRBV27 to TRBJ2-3, with D uncertain. V was shortened by 4 bases and J by 1 base, with 9 bases between the two germline ends. The CDR3 loop spans 14 amino acids. Germline lookup yields CDR1 MNHEY and CDR2 SMNVEV (reference sequence). DNA of the CDR3: TGTGCCAGCAGTTACAGTCAAGGCACAGATACGCAGTATTTT. Protein: CASSYSQGTDTQYF.

The chain is built from TRBV5-6 and TRBJ2-1, with D unresolved. Germline V gene data show CDR1 as SGHDT and CDR2 as YYEEEE. Trimming took off 4 bases at V and 6 bases at J, with 8 bases between the two ends. The CDR3 has 12 amino acids. CDR3 amino acids: CASSEVSNEQFF. CDR3 DNA sequence: TGTGCCAGCAGCGAAGTCAGCAATGAGCAGTTCTTC. The entire variable domain, with the rest obtained from reference TRBV5-6 and TRBJ2-1, is as follows: DAGVTQSPTHLIKTRGQQVTLRCSPKSGHDTVSWYQQALGQGPQFIFQYYEEEERQRGNFPDRFSGHQFPNYSSELNVNALLLGDSALYLCASSEVSNEQFFGPGTRLTVL.

This chain's CDR3 is CSGRRGQVEAFF. The CDR3 nucleotides read TGCAGTGGGAGGAGGGGGCAAGTTGAAGCTTTCTTT. The V call is TRBV20-1, the J call TRBJ1-1; 7 bases agree with TRBD1. This CDR3 region has 12 residues. The V segment lost 7 bases and the J segment 7 bases; nucleotides outside the gene matches: 9. Germline loops: CDR1 DFQATT, CDR2 SNEGSKA (reference sequence).

The chain is built from TRBV12-3 or TRBV12-4 and TRBJ2-7; 9 nucleotides align to TRBD1. This CDR3 spans 13 amino acids. V shed 10 bases, J shed 7 bases, and the junction held 11 bases outside the gene matches. CDR3 loop: CAIQDRGRNEQYF. DNA for the CDR3: TGTGCCATCCAGGACAGGGGACGCAATGAGCAGTACTTC.

The rearrangement uses TRBV2 and TRBJ2-3; D is undetermined. CDR3 length equals 13 residues. Germline values: CDR1 SNHLY, CDR2 FYNNEI. V was trimmed by 4 bases and J by 8 bases, leaving 13 bases between them. CDR3 bases: TGTGCCAGCAGTGGTGCGGCCGGCGTTACGCAGTATTTT. This encodes CASSGAAGVTQYF.

A note on this clonotype: This could be a read error, since a much larger clone is one nucleotide away. This sequence joins TRBV28 and TRBJ2-5; maybe TRBD1 (5 bases). Germline CDR1 reads MDHEN; CDR2 reads SYDVKM. The CDR3 totals 13 residues. Trimming cost V 5 bases and J 5 bases, with 12 bases left between them. Here the CDR3 DNA reads TGTGCCAGCAGTGTGGTCAGGGCGGAGACCCAGTACTTC. It specifies CASSVVRAETQYF. The full variable domain, its missing parts supplied by reference TRBV28 and TRBJ2-5, is DVKVTQSSRYLVKRTGEKVFLECVQDMDHENMFWYRQDPGLGLRLIYFSYDVKMKEKGDIPEGYSVSREKKERFSLILESASTNQTSMYLCASSVVRAETQYFGPGTRLLVL.

V and J are TRBV29-1 and TRBJ2-7; no firm D call. The CDR3 contains 13 residues. Trimming removed 1 base from V and 0 bases from J, with 7 bases in between. Germline CDR1 SQVTM, CDR2 ANQGSEA. The chain's CDR3 is CSVEVQSSYEQYF. CDR3 in DNA: TGCAGCGTTGAAGTACAGAGCTCCTACGAGCAGTACTTC.

There are a few counts of this clonotype. The chain employs TRBV20-1 and TRBJ1-1, with a tentative D call TRBD1 (6 bases). V lost 0 bases and J lost 3, with 11 bases in between. This CDR3 spans 14 amino acids. Germline V CDR1 and CDR2: DFQATT, SNEGSKA (reference sequence). The CDR3 region has the DNA TGCAGTGCTAGAGAGCGGACAGCCCACACTGAAGCTTTCTTT. It yields the protein CSARERTAHTEAFF.

The sample holds a few counts of this clonotype. The chain links TRBV6-5 to TRBJ1-4; tentatively, D is TRBD1 (5 bases). Germline V gives CDR1 MNHEY, CDR2 SVGAGI. Deletions cut 2 bases from V and 7 bases from J, with 11 bases between. The CDR3 sequence is 14 residues long. The CDR3 sequence is CASSYGAGVEKLFF. The CDR3 region has the DNA TGTGCCAGCAGTTACGGGGCAGGCGTTGAAAAACTGTTTTTT.

The sample holds a few counts of this clonotype. The chain uses TRBV9 and TRBJ2-7, with D possibly matching TRBD2 (5 bases). The V gene lost 6 bases and the J gene lost 0 bases, with 13 bases spanning the gap. The germline CDR1 and CDR2 sequences are SGDLS and YYNGEE. This CDR3 has 14 residues. CDR3 in DNA: TGTGCCAGCACTCGGACGGGAAGCTCCTACGAGCAGTACTTC. It translates to CASTRTGSSYEQYF.

This chain connects TRBV4-2 to TRBJ2-4, with D tentatively TRBD1 (5 bases). The DNA end lines up better with TRBJ2-5; the J call may be wrong. The CDR3 has 15 residues. Germline assignment: CDR1 LGHNA and CDR2 YNFKEQ. In nucleotides, the CDR3 is TGTGCCAGCAGCCAAGACGCAGGGATTTCGGGGACCCAGTACTTC. It codes for CASSQDAGISGTQYF.

The rearrangement uses TRBV5-1 and TRBJ1-4; D remains unclear. This CDR3 has 14 amino acids. The V end lost 4 bases, the J end lost 3 bases, and 10 bases lay between the germline ends. Germline CDR1 and CDR2: SGHRS and YFSETQ. The CDR3 DNA reads TGCGCCAGCAGCGGCGGGGTATCTAATGAAAAACTGTTTTTT. It specifies CASSGGVSNEKLFF. The whole variable domain, remainder taken from reference TRBV5-1 and TRBJ1-4, is KAGVTQTPRYLIKTRGQQVTLSCSPISGHRSVSWYQQTPGQGLQFLFEYFSETQRNKGNFPGRFSGRQFSNSRSEMNVSTLELGDSALYLCASSGGVSNEKLFFGSGTQLSVL.

V gene TRBV4-1 combines with J gene TRBJ1-5; 7 bases are shared with TRBD1. CDR1 is MGHRA, CDR2 YSYEKL, per germline. The CDR3 sequence is 14 residues long. V shed 4 bases, J shed 6 bases, and the junction held 6 bases outside the gene matches. The CDR3 spells CASSLRDSLQPQHF. The CDR3 DNA reads TGCGCCAGCAGCCTTCGGGACAGCCTTCAGCCCCAGCATTTT.

The V gene is TRBV21-1, the J gene TRBJ1-2. TRBV21-1 is classified as a pseudogene. The CDR3 length is 17 residues. The CDR3 reads CASSKEPEGLLEYGYTF. For the CDR3, the DNA is TGTGCCAGCAGCAAAGAACCCGAAGGACTTTTAGAGTATGGCTACACCTTC.

The V gene is TRBV6-2 or TRBV6-3, the J gene TRBJ2-1, with 13 bases matching TRBD2. Looked up from germline, CDR1 is MNHEY and CDR2 is SVGEGT. The CDR3 sequence is 14 residues long. The V segment lost 7 bases and the J segment 9 bases; nucleotides outside the gene matches: 6. CDR3 protein: CASKGLAGIGEQFF. In DNA, the CDR3 is TGTGCCAGCAAGGGACTAGCGGGAATCGGTGAGCAGTTCTTC.

Note on this clonotype: A much more abundant neighbour one base away suggests this may be a read error. This sequence joins TRBV6-5 and TRBJ2-4; 11 bases align to TRBD2. With the DNA end fitting TRBJ2-7 better, the J assignment may be wrong. CDR1 and CDR2 (germline): MNHEY, SVGAGI. The length of the CDR3 is 16 residues. The CDR3 coding sequence is TGTGCCAGCAGTTCCCTTACTAGCGGGAGATTTCACGAGCAGTACTTC. Amino acids: CASSSLTSGRFHEQYF.

The CDR3 region is CASGPNDRIEKLFF. Written as DNA, the CDR3 is TGTGCCAGCGGACCCAACGACAGGATTGAAAAACTGTTTTTT. The gene calls are TRBV6-6 and TRBJ1-4, with D possibly being TRBD1 (6 bases). The germline gives CDR1 MNHNY, CDR2 SVGAGI (reference sequence). This CDR3 has 14 amino acids. The ends were cut back, 8 bases at V and 7 bases at J, with 17 bases in the middle.

This clonotype was seen ten or more times. V is TRBV25-1 and J is TRBJ2-5, with D perhaps assigned TRBD1 or TRBD2 (6 bases each). V was shortened by 7 bases and J by 2 bases, with 14 bases between the two germline ends. Germline V gene lookup returns CDR1 MGHDK and CDR2 SYGVNS. This CDR3 has 14 residues. The CDR3 region has the DNA TGTGCCAGCATGAATGAGGGGGGTCAAGAGACCCAGTACTTC. Encoded protein: CASMNEGGQETQYF. Together with reference TRBV25-1 and TRBJ2-5, the CDR3 gives the full variable domain: EADIYQTPRYLVIGTGKKITLECSQTMGHDKMYWYQQDPGMELHLIHYSYGVNSTEKGDLSSESTVSRIRTEHFPLTLESARPSHTSQYLCASMNEGGQETQYFGPGTRLLVL.

Only a few counts were recorded for this clonotype. The chain links TRBV20-1 to TRBJ2-1; maybe TRBD2 (5 bases). Germline CDR1 reads DFQATT; CDR2 reads SNEGSKA (reference sequence). Trimming shortened V by 5 bases and J by 0 bases, and 20 bases separated the two germline ends. The CDR3 extends over 17 amino acids. The CDR3 spells CSADGSSGWSSYNEQFF. The CDR3 DNA follows: TGCAGTGCTGACGGTAGCTCGGGGTGGAGCTCCTACAATGAGCAGTTCTTC.

This clonotype has only a few counts. The rearrangement joins TRBV20-1 to TRBJ1-5; D unresolved. The CDR3 runs 12 residues. Germline CDR1 reads DFQATT; CDR2 reads SNEGSKA (reference sequence). With 7 bases removed from V and 2 bases from J, the gap between germline ends came to 9 bases. CDR3 in DNA: TGCAGTGTCCTCGCCGGCAATCAGCCCCAGCATTTT. Amino acid sequence: CSVLAGNQPQHF.

The chain links TRBV16 to TRBJ1-2; D unclear. V lost 0 bases, J lost 4 bases, and 6 bases lay in between. The germline gives CDR1 KGHSY, CDR2 FQNENV. The CDR3 covers 13 residues. The CDR3 nucleotides read TGTGCCAGCAGCCAATCCCAGAGCTATGGCTACACCTTC. This encodes CASSQSQSYGYTF. Combining the CDR3 with reference TRBV16 and TRBJ1-2 gives the whole variable domain GEEVAQTPKHLVRGEGQKAKLYCAPIKGHSYVFWYQQVLKNEFKFLISFQNENVFDETGMPKERFSAKCLPNSPCSLEIQATKLEDSAVYFCASSQSQSYGYTFGSGTRLTVV.

The chain carries TRBV7-2 and TRBJ2-7; D perhaps matches TRBD1 (6 bases). CDR1 SGHTA and CDR2 FQGNSA come from the germline V gene. The CDR3 is 13 amino acids. The ends were cut back, 4 bases at V and 3 bases at J, with 10 bases in the middle. CDR3 region: CASSSDRNYEQYF. CDR3 coding DNA: TGTGCCAGCAGCTCAGACAGGAACTACGAGCAGTACTTC.

The V call is TRBV2, the J call TRBJ2-1; 12 bases line up with TRBD2. Germline V gene sequence: CDR1 SNHLY, CDR2 FYNNEI. The junction had 2 bases not matched to a gene; V was cut back by 4 bases and J by 4 bases. There are 15 residues in the CDR3. The CDR3 protein is CASSGLAGDYNEQFF. The CDR3, as DNA: TGTGCCAGCAGTGGACTAGCGGGGGATTACAATGAGCAGTTCTTC.

This clonotype was observed a handful of times. The chain links TRBV27 to TRBJ2-7; D remains ambiguous. CDR3 length equals 14 residues. Germline V lookup: CDR1 MNHEY, CDR2 SMNVEV (reference sequence). V was shortened by 0 bases and J by 6 bases, with 12 bases between the two germline ends. The CDR3 spells CASSLSGILREQYF. The CDR3, as DNA: TGTGCCAGCAGTTTATCTGGGATTTTGCGCGAGCAGTACTTC.

The V and J genes are TRBV29-1 and TRBJ2-5; 7 bases map to TRBD1. J lost 3 bases, V lost 5 bases, and 9 bases had no gene match. Germline V gives CDR1 SQVTM, CDR2 ANQGSEA. The CDR3 is 14 residues long. The CDR3: CSVRDRVGKETQYF. In nucleotides, the CDR3 is TGCAGCGTTCGAGACAGGGTTGGTAAAGAGACCCAGTACTTC. The variable domain in full, with the rest retrieved from reference TRBV29-1 and TRBJ2-5, is SAVISQKPSRDICQRGTSLTIQCQVDSQVTMMFWYRQQPGQSLTLIATANQGSEATYESGFVIDKFPISRPNLTFSTLTVSNMSPEDSSIYLCSVRDRVGKETQYFGPGTRLLVL.

In its sample, this clonotype was seen a few times. This rearrangement joins TRBV7-3 to TRBJ2-1, with D tentatively TRBD2 (6 bases). V gave up 5 bases and J gave up 2 bases, with 13 bases separating them. Germline CDR1 reads SGHTA; CDR2 reads FQGTGA. The CDR3 is 15 residues long. The CDR3 DNA follows: TGTGCCAGCAGCCCCCGGGACTCTACCTACAATGAGCAGTTCTTC. Its protein is CASSPRDSTYNEQFF. Full variable domain (missing parts from reference TRBV7-3 and TRBJ2-1): GAGVSQTPSNKVTEKGKYVELRCDPISGHTALYWYRQSLGQGPEFLIYFQGTGAADDSGLPNDRFFAVRPEGSVSTLKIQRTERGDSAVYLCASSPRDSTYNEQFFGPGTRLTVL.

The V call is TRBV10-3, the J call TRBJ1-5; the D is unclear. V was pared by 4 bases and J by 5 bases, with 12 bases between. This CDR3 comprises 14 residues. Germline values: CDR1 ENHRY, CDR2 SYGVKD. The CDR3 DNA reads as TGTGCCATCAGTGCAGAGTTTCGTTATCAGCCCCAGCATTTT. It is translated as CAISAEFRYQPQHF.

This clonotype occurred a few times. This CDR3 is CASSLSGLPEQYF. The CDR3 region has the DNA TGCGCCAGCAGCCTCTCGGGACTTCCTGAGCAGTACTTC. The chain combines TRBV4-3 with TRBJ2-7; tentatively, D is TRBD2 (6 bases). From germline, CDR1 is LGHNA and CDR2 YSLEER. V lost 4 bases and J lost 7, with 14 bases in between. The CDR3 runs to 13 residues.

This clonotype was detected only a few times. This chain uses TRBV20-1 with TRBJ2-7; D is unclear. The V end was cut by 1 base, the J end by 6 bases, with 10 bases between. The CDR3 sequence is 12 residues long. Germline assignment: CDR1 DFQATT and CDR2 SNEGSKA (reference sequence). DNA for the CDR3: TGCAGTGCTAGAGTAAGGGCCAGCGAGCAGTACTTC. Translating it yields CSARVRASEQYF.